This T cell receptor (beta chain) comes out of a study of regulatory T cells in long-lasting Graves disease listed by TCRdb under 2021. With regard to the full study: In the newly diagnosed Graves' disease group, patients had been taking antithyroid drugs for less than 3 months. This study used TCR sequencing and RNA sequencing of peripheral blood to compare persistent Graves' disease patients against newly diagnosed Graves' disease patients. The study was conducted in China and was registered as a clinical trial. A total of some 33 samples were covered by TCR sequencing, comprising some 13 persistent and around 20 newly diagnosed Graves' disease patients. General findings and caveats noted by the study authors: A larger number of public clonotypes was shared among persistent patients (more than 2,500) than among newly diagnosed patients (around 880). Preferential use of TRBV28, TRBJ1-2 and TRBJ2-5 was observed in persistent disease, whereas TRBV20-1 and TRBJ2-1 were favored in newly diagnosed disease. The authors acknowledged the small sample size as a limitation that may reduce accuracy. Lower TCR Shannon entropy and fewer highly expanded clones were observed in persistent Graves' disease patients than in newly diagnosed patients, which suggested clonal expansion. Sequencing and analysis were limited to the TCR beta chain. The study examined only peripheral blood because the primary lesion, thyroid tissue, could not be accessed.

Library preparation used multiplex PCR. The instrument given in TCRdb is Illumina HiSeq 4000. CDR3 regions were amplified by Arm-PCR with iRepertoire HTBI primers to construct TCR beta libraries. Before sequencing, the PCR products went through gel purification. In the paper's pipeline: Gene usage analysis of CDR3 amino acid clonotypes used the 62 TRBV and 11 to 15 TRBJ segments found across samples. COPE and FqMerger were used to merge filtered high-quality paired reads into contigs. BLAST was used to align contigs to IMGT TRBV, TRBD and TRBJ reference genes, and CDR3 was defined according to IMGT. Any clonotype with a frequency above 0.1% was counted as a highly expanded clone. Repertoire diversity was measured by Shannon entropy, and V-J evenness by the Gini coefficient. A clonotype was considered public if more than one individual shared it. TCRdb reprocessing: public reads trimmed at Q25 with fastp, clones called with MiXCR, in-frame beta chains kept. CDR3 protein sequences are deduplicated, and each keeps its most common genes and DNA. The V and J calls were determined by TCRdb, not by the authors. This sample comprises hundreds of thousands of distinct CDR3 sequences, 13% of them detected only once. Clones ranked in the top ten supply roughly 9.7% of the sample.

Many counts were recorded for this clonotype. Its antigen is unknown. No per-base quality is available; no much larger clone lies one base away. The time point label, read with the paper, signifies: newly diagnosed GD, antithyroid drugs for less than 3 months. RNA was extracted from PBMCs in TRIzol for both TCR sequencing and RNA sequencing. Graves' disease was diagnosed according to American Thyroid Association guidelines. Patients were recruited from an endocrinology department in Xi'an, China. From each patient, around 9.3 milliliters of peripheral blood was collected into an EDTA anticoagulant tube. PBMCs were isolated by Ficoll Paque Plus density gradient separation without further T cell sorting. An Agilent 2100 Bioanalyzer and agarose gel were used to check RNA quality, and a NanoDrop 2000 was used to measure RNA concentration. V ends up 6 bases short and J 7 bases short, with an unmatched junction base count of 8. From cysteine to phenylalanine, the CDR3 is 14 amino acids long. The retained sequence is limited to the CDR3, 42 bases, with the frame set at the first base.

The data also belong to a second study, concerning T cells in Graves' hyperthyroidism and ophthalmopathy. Reported in the second study: Stable Graves' hyperthyroidism was defined as no progression to ophthalmopathy during 18 months of follow-up. The hyperthyroidism patients were between 18 and 65 years old and newly diagnosed, with a disease duration of less than 2 months. Patients with uncontrolled infections, other autoimmune diseases, pregnancy or lactation were excluded. Diagnoses were based on clinical symptoms, serum thyroxine and TRAb, thyroid ultrasound and orbital computed tomography. The first round of RT-PCR for the TCR CDR3 was performed with the HTBI primer set and the Qiagen OneStep RT-PCR kit. Blood samples also contained most of the expanded thyroid clonotypes (frequency above 0.001), which suggests that blood repertoires may reflect thyroid immune responses. In cross-validation, a model built on a 13 V-J signature told ophthalmopathy apart from stable hyperthyroidism with 85% to 90% sensitivity and about 81% specificity, and in testing the same model reached 80%/75%. In validation, the model predicted progression to ophthalmopathy a median of about 5.9 months before onset, with approximately 68% sensitivity and 72.22% specificity. A discovery cohort of roughly 100 patients, approximately 45 with Graves' ophthalmopathy and about 58 with stable Graves' hyperthyroidism, was used to find distinguishing TCR V-J signatures. Prospective prediction of ophthalmopathy was tested in an independent validation cohort consisting of fewer than 20 hyperthyroidism patients and over 15 patients who later progressed to ophthalmopathy. The approximately 95 discovery patients were divided at random into training and test sets in a 7:3 ratio. In addition, the study compared T-cell repertoires in thyroid tissue and in blood from six Graves' hyperthyroidism patients. After sampling, hyperthyroidism patients received methimazole starting at 30 mg daily, and ophthalmopathy patients received high-dose intravenous methylprednisolone. Libraries were constructed in a second round of multiplex PCR, after which size selection and purification were carried out. Paired-end sequencing of the libraries was performed with 100 bp reads on an Illumina HiSeq2000. SOAPnuke was used to process the raw data, throwing out any read that contained adapters or uncalled bases, had a mean Phred below 15, or lacked an exact constant-primer or identifier match. High-quality paired reads were merged with COPE v1.2.5, and unique nucleotide sequences were defined as clonotypes. Clonotypes were aligned to IMGT TRBV, TRBD and TRBJ reference segments using MiTCR v1.1. The analysis was restricted to V-J combinations with a frequency above 0.0001, which together covered just over 98% of the repertoires. A TCS score was defined as the ratio between F50 (clonal expansion) and ExV (chaos), using BLOSUM62-based TCRdist between CDR3 peptides within each V-J. Welch's t-statistics and random forest reduced roughly 500 V-J features to fewer than 15, which were used in a naive Bayes classifier (R e1071). Sample size was not statistically predetermined, and blinding of investigators to group allocation was not performed. TCR Vbeta CDR3 sequencing of 120 to 150 peripheral blood samples (approximately 44 ophthalmopathy, 75 or so hyperthyroidism and approximately 17 progressor patients) is reported in the paper.

The sequencing here drew on peripheral blood mononuclear cells (PBMCs), taken at new diagnosis, from a patient treated with antithyroid drugs. The chain uses TRBV12-3 or TRBV12-4 and TRBJ1-4, and 7 bases in between align with TRBD1. The receptor was derived from a man aged 25-45 years with Graves disease. Donor details come from another sample of the same person, matched by shared clones. CDR3 loop: CASSLPRDSEKLFF. The DNA sequence follows: TGTGCCAGCAGCCTCCCCCGGGACAGTGAAAAACTGTTTTTT.